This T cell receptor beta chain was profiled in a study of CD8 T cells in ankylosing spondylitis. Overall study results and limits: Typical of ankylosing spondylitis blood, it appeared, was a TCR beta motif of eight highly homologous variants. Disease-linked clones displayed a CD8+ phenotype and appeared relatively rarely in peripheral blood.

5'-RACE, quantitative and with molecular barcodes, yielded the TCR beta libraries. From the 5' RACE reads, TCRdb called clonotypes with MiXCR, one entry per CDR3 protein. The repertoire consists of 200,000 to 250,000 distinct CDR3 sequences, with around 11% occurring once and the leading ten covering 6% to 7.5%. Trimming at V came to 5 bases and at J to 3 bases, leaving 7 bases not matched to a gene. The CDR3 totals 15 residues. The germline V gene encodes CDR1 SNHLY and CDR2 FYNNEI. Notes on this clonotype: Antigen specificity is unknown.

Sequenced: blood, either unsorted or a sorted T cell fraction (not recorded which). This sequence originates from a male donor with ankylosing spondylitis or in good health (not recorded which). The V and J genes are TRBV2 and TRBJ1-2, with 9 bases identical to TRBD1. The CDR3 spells CASSYTGGADYGYTF. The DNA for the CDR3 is TGTGCCAGCAGTTACACAGGGGGCGCTGACTATGGCTACACCTTC.